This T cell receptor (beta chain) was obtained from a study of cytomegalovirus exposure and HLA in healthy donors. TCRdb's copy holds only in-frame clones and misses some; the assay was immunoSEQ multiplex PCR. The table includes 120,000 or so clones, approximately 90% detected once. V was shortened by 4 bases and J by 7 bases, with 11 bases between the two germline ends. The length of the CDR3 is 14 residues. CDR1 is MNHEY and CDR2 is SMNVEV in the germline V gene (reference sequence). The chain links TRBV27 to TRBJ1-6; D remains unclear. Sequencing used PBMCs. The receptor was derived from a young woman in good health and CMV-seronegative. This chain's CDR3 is CASSYYSNNSPLHF. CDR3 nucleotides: TGTGCCAGCAGTTACTACTCCAACAATTCACCCCTCCACTTT.